The 2 T cell receptor beta chains reported below all come from one sample, sequenced in a study of blood T cell repertoires in COVID-19. TCRdb keeps only in-frame clones here, not all; method: immunoSEQ multiplex PCR. The table has tens of thousands of clones, roughly 80% seen once; the top ten hold around 11%. Sequenced material: peripheral blood. These receptors all come from a man aged 65-85 years with acute or convalescent COVID-19.

This clone was observed a handful of times. V and J are TRBV4-1 and TRBJ2-7, with 10 bases lining up with TRBD1. Germline trimming cut 3 bases from V and 10 bases from J; bases unmatched to any gene: 6. This CDR3 comprises 13 residues. The germline gives CDR1 MGHRA, CDR2 YSYEKL. This CDR3 is CASSQGDRGTQYF. For the CDR3, the DNA is TGCGCCAGCAGCCAGGGGGACAGGGGCACTCAGTACTTC.

This clone was seen once. As DNA, the CDR3 is TGTGCCAGCAGCCGTCCCGGGACAGGGGTCGGTGAGCAGTTCTTC. Translating it yields CASSRPGTGVGEQFF. The rearrangement uses TRBV14 and TRBJ2-1, with 10 bases fitting TRBD1. Germline values: CDR1 SGHDN, CDR2 FVKESK. The CDR3 totals 15 residues. V trimming: 4 bases; J trimming: 9 bases; junction bases outside the gene matches: 9.